The TCR beta chain described here comes from a study of T cell repertoires in cytomegalovirus infection. Whole-study context: Indicated by public TCR beta signatures were CMV infection and matching HLA type.

This clonotype has more than one count but fewer than ten. What it binds is unknown. Each CDR3 protein gets one entry after TCRdb re-called the reads with MiXCR. The data hold some 390,000 distinct CDR3 sequences, with around 18% observed a single time. The study's findings and limits: HLA-C-restricted, CMV-specific TCR beta clonotypes were dominant ex vivo.

After removal of 8 bases from V and 5 bases from J, the junction contained 3 bases not matched to a gene. The germline V gene encodes CDR1 LNHDA and CDR2 SQIVND (reference sequence). The CDR3 length is 14 residues. This rearrangement joins TRBV19 to TRBJ2-1; 13 bases agree with TRBD2. The TCR was taken from a human donor in good health (CMV status not recorded). Some clones in this sample may be carry-over from other donors' samples. Sequencing was carried out using PBMCs. CDR3 region: CASAGLAGNNEQFF. In nucleotides, the CDR3 is TGTGCCAGTGCGGGACTAGCGGGGAACAATGAGCAGTTCTTC. Full variable domain (missing parts from reference TRBV19 and TRBJ2-1): DGGITQSPKYLFRKEGQNVTLSCEQNLNHDAMYWYRQDPGQGLRLIYYSQIVNDFQKGDIAEGYSVSREKKESFPLTVTSAQKNPTAFYLCASAGLAGNNEQFFGPGTRLTVL.